This TCR beta chain came from a study of T cell repertoires in cytomegalovirus infection. Whole-study findings and limits: Ex vivo responses were dominated by HLA-C-restricted CMV-specific TCR beta clonotypes.

TCRdb redid the calling of the reads with MiXCR, one entry per CDR3 protein. The profile covers about 100,000 distinct CDR3 sequences, with under 55% appearing a single time and 74% taken by the ten largest. Of note for this clonotype: Its antigen is currently unknown.

The sample consisted of CD8+ T cells from cultured PBMCs, taken from culture after CMV antigen stimulation. The sequence was obtained from a human donor in good health (CMV status not recorded). Some clones in this sample may be carry-over from other donors' samples.

Here the CDR3 reads CASSLMAGGADTQYF. In DNA, the CDR3 is TGTGCCAGTAGCCTTATGGCGGGGGGTGCAGATACGCAGTATTTT. This sequence joins TRBV19 and TRBJ2-3; TRBD2 aligns across 8 bases. After removal of 6 bases from V and 4 bases from J, the junction contained 9 bases not matched to a gene. This CDR3 contains 15 residues. CDR1 and CDR2 from the germline V gene are LNHDA and SQIVND (reference sequence).